The 21 T cell receptor beta chains in this list originate from one sample, sequenced in a study of post-analysis software for immune sequencing data (dated by TCRdb to 2015 to 2017). The library was built by means of PCR. TCRdb lists the instrument as Illumina HiSeq 2500. To reduce PCR and sequencing biases, unique molecular identifiers were incorporated into the TCR beta cDNA libraries. TCRdb reprocessed the public reads (quality trimming at Q25 with fastp, clone calling with MiXCR) and kept in-frame beta chains. Entries that share a CDR3 protein sequence are merged under the most common genes and DNA. A total of hundreds of thousands of distinct CDR3 sequences appear in this sample, less than 35% of them only once. More than 0.55% of the sample rests with the top ten. The antigens of these receptors remain unknown. What the work shows at the level of the full study, not this receptor alone: Roughly 5 TRBV segments, including TRBV5-6, TRBV5-1 and TRBV20-1, were significantly more frequent in patients than controls.

Sequencing used blood. These receptors came from a girl aged 10-17 years with multiple sclerosis.

This chain joins TRBV29-1 and TRBJ2-7; a weak D match, TRBD1 (6 bases). Trimming pared 6 bases from V and 4 bases from J, leaving 19 bases between. This CDR3 contains 14 residues. CDR1 is SQVTM and CDR2 is ANQGSEA in the germline V gene. The CDR3 DNA follows: TGCAGCGTCCAGGGGTTCGCGAGTTCTTACGAGCAGTACTTC. Amino acids: CSVQGFASSYEQYF.

This clonotype has only a few counts. The chain carries TRBV6-5 and TRBJ1-5, with D unresolved. CDR3 size: 15 residues. Germline CDR1 reads MNHEY; CDR2 reads SVGAGI. The germline V and J ends were trimmed by 2 bases and 3 bases, with 11 bases remaining between them. This CDR3 reads CASSYLRGFNQPQHF. CDR3 nucleotides: TGTGCCAGCAGTTACCTTCGGGGATTCAATCAGCCCCAGCATTTT.

V is TRBV7-2 and J is TRBJ2-1, with D unresolved. Germline CDR1 SGHTA, CDR2 FQGNSA. V was cut by 3 bases and J by 3 bases, with 6 bases left in between. CDR3 length equals 13 residues. The CDR3 DNA reads as TGTGCCAGCAGCTTGACGAACTACAATGAGCAGTTCTTC. It specifies CASSLTNYNEQFF.

This clonotype was counted between two and nine times. The genes are TRBV4-1 and TRBJ1-2, with 7 bases lining up with TRBD1. In germline, CDR1 is MGHRA, CDR2 YSYEKL. The CDR3 contains 13 residues. The V and J ends lost 3 bases and 6 bases, in that order; junction bases with no gene match: 4. Here the CDR3 reads CASSHPGQHGYTF. The DNA for the CDR3 is TGCGCCAGCAGCCACCCGGGACAGCATGGCTACACCTTC.

This clonotype was seen more than once but under ten times. This chain joins TRBV12-3 or TRBV12-4 and TRBJ2-6; 9 bases map to TRBD1. The CDR3 loop spans 19 amino acids. The V segment lost 6 bases and the J segment 0 bases; nucleotides outside the gene matches: 12. This CDR3 reads CASSPTRDREASGANVLTF. The CDR3 coding sequence is TGTGCCAGCAGCCCCACCCGGGACAGGGAAGCCTCTGGGGCCAACGTCCTGACTTTC.

There are a few counts of this clonotype. This sequence joins TRBV7-2 and TRBJ2-3; D not resolved. The CDR3 is 13 residues long. Germline CDR1 reads SGHTA; CDR2 reads FQGNSA. The V end was cut by 5 bases, the J end by 6 bases, with 12 bases between. The CDR3 region has the DNA TGTGCCAGCAGCGCCACTGCACGGGATACGCAGTATTTT. It yields the protein CASSATARDTQYF.

This clonotype was seen a few times. The chain links TRBV20-1 to TRBJ2-7; D not certain. Trimming removed 3 bases at V and 0 bases at J, with 9 bases between. The CDR3 is 13 residues long. Germline-derived CDR1 and CDR2 are DFQATT and SNEGSKA (reference sequence). CDR3 sequence (DNA): TGCAGTGCTAGGGTCTCGAGCTCCTACGAGCAGTACTTC. This encodes CSARVSSSYEQYF.

The chain employs TRBV19 and TRBJ2-1; D gene unclear. Matching the DNA end better, TRBJ2-7 makes the J call doubtful. Germline V lookup: CDR1 LNHDA, CDR2 SQIVND (reference sequence). The length of the CDR3 is 15 residues. CDR3 in DNA: TGTGCCAGTACCCCGAGGATCAGCTCCTACAATGAGCAGTACTTC. It yields the protein CASTPRISSYNEQYF.

This clonotype was observed a few times. The gene calls are TRBV5-1 and TRBJ1-1; a weak D match, TRBD1 (6 bases). Looked up from germline, CDR1 is SGHRS and CDR2 is YFSETQ. The length of the CDR3 is 13 residues. V dropped 4 bases and J dropped 5 bases, with 12 bases sitting between them. This CDR3 reads CASSRTVDTEAFF. CDR3 DNA: TGCGCCAGCAGCAGGACAGTAGATACTGAAGCTTTCTTT.

This clonotype was seen a few times. J is TRBJ1-1 and V is TRBV27; the D gene is possibly TRBD1 (6 bases). The length of the CDR3 is 13 residues. Germline V gene lookup returns CDR1 MNHEY and CDR2 SMNVEV (reference sequence). V was pared by 4 bases and J by 6 bases, with 12 bases between. The CDR3 DNA follows: TGTGCCAGCAGTTACGGACAGAGCGCTGAAGCTTTCTTT. Amino acid sequence: CASSYGQSAEAFF.

The genes are TRBV24-1 and TRBJ2-1; D is unresolved. The V gene lost 4 bases and the J gene lost 6 bases, with 12 bases spanning the gap. The CDR3 length is 14 residues. Germline V gives CDR1 KGHDR, CDR2 SFDVKD. The CDR3, as DNA: TGTGCCACCAGTGACGCCCATGTGGGCAATGAGCAGTTCTTC. Protein product: CATSDAHVGNEQFF.

The sample holds a few counts of this clonotype. The rearrangement uses TRBV7-9 and TRBJ2-7, with no clear D. The length of the CDR3 is 14 residues. Per the germline V gene, CDR1 is SEHNR and CDR2 is FQNEAQ (reference sequence). Deletions cut 5 bases from V and 2 bases from J, with 13 bases between. DNA for the CDR3: TGTGCCAGCAGCCTCCGGACGGAACCCTACGAGCAGTACTTC. As protein: CASSLRTEPYEQYF.

CDR3 sequence: CSVRQGDLANYGYTF. The CDR3 DNA follows: TGCAGCGTACGACAGGGTGATTTAGCTAACTATGGCTACACCTTC. The chain employs TRBV29-1 and TRBJ1-2; 7 nucleotides agree with TRBD1. Germline CDR1 is SQVTM and CDR2 is ANQGSEA. Germline trimming cut 6 bases from V and 0 bases from J; bases unmatched to any gene: 10. The CDR3 contains 15 residues.

The chain couples TRBV29-1 to TRBJ1-5; unclear D gene. CDR1 and CDR2 (germline): SQVTM, ANQGSEA. This CDR3 contains 13 residues. Trimming stripped 4 bases from V and 3 bases from J, with 10 bases between. The CDR3 DNA reads TGCAGCGTTGGCCGGGGAGTCAATCAGCCCCAGCATTTT. It yields the protein CSVGRGVNQPQHF.

This clonotype appeared a few times. This chain uses TRBV20-1 with TRBJ2-3; TRBD2 aligns across 7 bases. CDR1 and CDR2 (germline): DFQATT, SNEGSKA (reference sequence). J gave up 3 bases and V 5 bases, and 8 bases lay outside the gene matches. The CDR3 has 14 amino acids. The CDR3 bases are TGCAGTGCTGCCCAGGCGGGAGCGACAGATACGCAGTATTTT. Translating it yields CSAAQAGATDTQYF.

V gene TRBV7-9 combines with J gene TRBJ2-7; perhaps TRBD1 as D (5 bases). Germline CDR1 is SEHNR and CDR2 is FQNEAQ (reference sequence). The V end was cut by 2 bases, the J end by 4 bases, with 18 bases between. This CDR3 region has 16 residues. The CDR3 DNA reads as TGTGCCAGCAGCTTAACAGTCCGGCAGGGCAGGTACGAGCAGTACTTC. Amino acid sequence: CASSLTVRQGRYEQYF.

V and J are TRBV7-9 and TRBJ1-6; D unclear. This CDR3 contains 18 residues. V was shortened by 1 base and J by 2 bases, with 15 bases between the two germline ends. Per the germline V gene, CDR1 is SEHNR and CDR2 is FQNEAQ (reference sequence). The CDR3: CASSLVHFSETYNSPLHF. The CDR3 DNA is TGTGCCAGCAGCTTAGTTCACTTCTCTGAGACCTATAATTCACCCCTCCACTTT.

This chain links TRBV6-1 with TRBJ2-7; tentatively, D is TRBD2 (5 bases). The J call could be wrong; TRBJ2-5 is a better fit for the DNA end. The CDR3 loop spans 14 amino acids. CDR1 MNHNS and CDR2 SASEGT come from the germline V gene. The CDR3 DNA reads TGTGCCAGCAGTGAAGGTATAGCGCAGGAGACCCAGTACTTC. The encoded protein is CASSEGIAQETQYF.

The chain couples TRBV28 to TRBJ2-5; TRBD2 matches 7 bases. CDR3 length: 15 residues. With V trimmed by 7 bases and J by 3 bases, 11 bases remained unmatched. Germline loops: CDR1 MDHEN, CDR2 SYDVKM. The CDR3 DNA sequence: TGTGCCAGCACCCTATGGGCTAGCGGTGAAGAGACCCAGTACTTC. Its translation is CASTLWASGEETQYF. The variable domain in full, with the rest retrieved from reference TRBV28 and TRBJ2-5, is DVKVTQSSRYLVKRTGEKVFLECVQDMDHENMFWYRQDPGLGLRLIYFSYDVKMKEKGDIPEGYSVSREKKERFSLILESASTNQTSMYLCASTLWASGEETQYFGPGTRLLVL.

The chain uses TRBV15 and TRBJ2-1; a weak D match, TRBD2 (6 bases). V was cut by 0 bases and J by 8 bases, with 14 bases left in between. In germline, CDR1 is LNHNV, CDR2 YYDKDF (reference sequence). This CDR3 spans 15 amino acids. The CDR3 spells CATSREEGLRDEQFF. The DNA of the CDR3 is TGTGCCACCAGCAGAGAGGAGGGACTTAGGGATGAGCAGTTCTTC.

The CDR3 coding sequence is TGTGCCAGCAAGGACGGGGATAACTACGAGCAGTACTTC. Amino acids: CASKDGDNYEQYF. The J gene is TRBJ2-7, the V gene TRBV6-2 or TRBV6-3, with D perhaps TRBD2 (5 bases). The germline V gene has CDR1 MNHEY and CDR2 SVGEGT. V lost 7 bases, J lost 3 bases, and 13 bases lay in between. The CDR3 has 13 amino acids.